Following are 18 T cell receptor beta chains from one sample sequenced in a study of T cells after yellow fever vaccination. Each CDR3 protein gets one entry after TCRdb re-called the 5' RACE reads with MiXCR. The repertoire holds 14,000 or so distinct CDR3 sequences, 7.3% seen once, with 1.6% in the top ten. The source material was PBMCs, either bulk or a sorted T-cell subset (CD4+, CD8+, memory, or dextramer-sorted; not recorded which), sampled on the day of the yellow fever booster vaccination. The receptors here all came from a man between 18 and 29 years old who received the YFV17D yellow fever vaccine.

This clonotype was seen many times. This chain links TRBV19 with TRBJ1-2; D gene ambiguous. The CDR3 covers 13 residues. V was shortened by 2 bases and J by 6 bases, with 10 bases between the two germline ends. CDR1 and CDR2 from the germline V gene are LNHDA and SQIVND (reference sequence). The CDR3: CASSIPGEDGYTF. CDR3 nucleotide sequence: TGTGCCAGTAGTATACCCGGGGAGGATGGCTACACCTTC.

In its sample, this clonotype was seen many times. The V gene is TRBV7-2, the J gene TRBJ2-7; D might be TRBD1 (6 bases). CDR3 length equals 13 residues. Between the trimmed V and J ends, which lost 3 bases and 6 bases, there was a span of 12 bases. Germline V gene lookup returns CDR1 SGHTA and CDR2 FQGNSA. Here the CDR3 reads CASSLAQGAEQYF. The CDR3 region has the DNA TGTGCCAGCAGCTTGGCACAGGGAGCCGAGCAGTACTTC.

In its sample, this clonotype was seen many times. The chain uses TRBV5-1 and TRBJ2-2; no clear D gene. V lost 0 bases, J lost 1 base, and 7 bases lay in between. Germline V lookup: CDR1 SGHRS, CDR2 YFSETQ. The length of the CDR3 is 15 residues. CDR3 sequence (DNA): TGCGCCAGCAGCTTGGAGGCTGGGAACACCGGGGAGCTGTTTTTT. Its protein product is CASSLEAGNTGELFF.

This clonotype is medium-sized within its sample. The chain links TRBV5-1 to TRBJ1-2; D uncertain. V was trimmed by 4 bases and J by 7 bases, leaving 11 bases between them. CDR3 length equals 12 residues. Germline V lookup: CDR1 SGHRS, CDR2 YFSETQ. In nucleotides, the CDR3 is TGCGCCAGCAGCGGCGTCCCGGGTGGCTACACCTTC. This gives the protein CASSGVPGGYTF.

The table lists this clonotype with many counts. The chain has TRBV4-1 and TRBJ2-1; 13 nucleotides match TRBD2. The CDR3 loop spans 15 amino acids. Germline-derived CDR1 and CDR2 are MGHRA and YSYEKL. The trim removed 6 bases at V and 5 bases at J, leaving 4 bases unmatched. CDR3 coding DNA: TGCGCCAGCAGGGCTGGACTAGCGGGGGACAATGAGCAGTTCTTC. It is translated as CASRAGLAGDNEQFF.

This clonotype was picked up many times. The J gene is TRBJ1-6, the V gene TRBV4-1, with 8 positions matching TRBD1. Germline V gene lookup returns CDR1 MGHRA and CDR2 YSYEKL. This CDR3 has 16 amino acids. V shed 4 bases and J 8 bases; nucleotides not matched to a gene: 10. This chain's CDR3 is CASSLQGQGGDSPLHF. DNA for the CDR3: TGCGCCAGCAGCCTCCAAGGACAGGGTGGTGATTCACCCCTCCACTTT.

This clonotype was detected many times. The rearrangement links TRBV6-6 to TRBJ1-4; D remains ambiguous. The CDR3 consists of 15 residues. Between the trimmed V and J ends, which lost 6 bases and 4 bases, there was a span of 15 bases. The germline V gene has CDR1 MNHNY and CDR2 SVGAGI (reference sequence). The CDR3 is CASSPARRVNEKLFF. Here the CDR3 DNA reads TGTGCCAGCAGCCCCGCTCGACGGGTTAATGAAAAACTGTTTTTT.

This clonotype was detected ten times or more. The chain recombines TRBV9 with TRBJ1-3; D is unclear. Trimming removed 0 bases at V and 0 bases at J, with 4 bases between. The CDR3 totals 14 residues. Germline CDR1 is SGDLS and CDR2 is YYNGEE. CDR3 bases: TGTGCCAGCAGCGTAGAACACTCTGGAAACACCATATATTTT. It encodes CASSVEHSGNTIYF. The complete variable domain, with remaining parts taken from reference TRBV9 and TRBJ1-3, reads DSGVTQTPKHLITATGQRVTLRCSPRSGDLSVYWYQQSLDQGLQFLIQYYNGEERAKGNILERFSAQQFPDLHSELNLSSLELGDSALYFCASSVEHSGNTIYFGEGSWLTVV.

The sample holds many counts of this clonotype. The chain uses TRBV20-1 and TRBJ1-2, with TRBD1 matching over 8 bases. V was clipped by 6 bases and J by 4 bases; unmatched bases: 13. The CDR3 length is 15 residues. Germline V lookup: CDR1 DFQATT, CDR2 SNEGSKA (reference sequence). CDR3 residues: CSAPDRGKWSYGYTF. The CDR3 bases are TGCAGTGCCCCCGACAGGGGAAAGTGGAGCTATGGCTACACCTTC.

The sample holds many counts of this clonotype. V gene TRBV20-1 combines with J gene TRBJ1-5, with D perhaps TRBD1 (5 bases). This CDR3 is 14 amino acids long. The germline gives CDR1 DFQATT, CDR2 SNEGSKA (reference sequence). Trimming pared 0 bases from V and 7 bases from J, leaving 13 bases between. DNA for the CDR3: TGCAGTGCTAGAGACAGGGATGTCCACCAGCCCCAGCATTTT. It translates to CSARDRDVHQPQHF.

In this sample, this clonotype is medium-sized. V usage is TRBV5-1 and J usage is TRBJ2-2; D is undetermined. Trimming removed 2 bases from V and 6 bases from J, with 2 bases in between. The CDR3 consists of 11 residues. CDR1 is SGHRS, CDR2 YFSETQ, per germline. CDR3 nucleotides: TGCGCCAGCAGCTTCCCCGGGGAGCTGTTTTTT. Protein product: CASSFPGELFF.

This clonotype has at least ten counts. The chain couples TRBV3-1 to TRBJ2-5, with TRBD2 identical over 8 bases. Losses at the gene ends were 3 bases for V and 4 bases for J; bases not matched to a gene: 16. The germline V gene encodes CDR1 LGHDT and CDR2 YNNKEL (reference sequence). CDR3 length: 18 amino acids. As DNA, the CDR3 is TGTGCCAGCAGCCACCTGATGACGGGGGGGGTCTCGTCAGAGACCCAGTACTTC. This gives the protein CASSHLMTGGVSSETQYF.

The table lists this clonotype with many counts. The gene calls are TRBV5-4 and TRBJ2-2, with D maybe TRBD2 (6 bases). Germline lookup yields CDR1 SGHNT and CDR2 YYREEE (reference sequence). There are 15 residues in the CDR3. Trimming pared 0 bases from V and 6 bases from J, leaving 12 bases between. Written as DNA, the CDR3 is TGTGCCAGCAGCTTGGAGGACCCGGGGGCCGGGGAGCTGTTTTTT. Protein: CASSLEDPGAGELFF.

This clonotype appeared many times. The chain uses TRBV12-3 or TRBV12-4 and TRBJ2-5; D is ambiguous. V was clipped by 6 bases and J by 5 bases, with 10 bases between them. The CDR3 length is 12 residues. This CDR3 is CASSSPVETQYF. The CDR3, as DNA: TGTGCCAGCAGCTCCCCAGTGGAGACCCAGTACTTC.

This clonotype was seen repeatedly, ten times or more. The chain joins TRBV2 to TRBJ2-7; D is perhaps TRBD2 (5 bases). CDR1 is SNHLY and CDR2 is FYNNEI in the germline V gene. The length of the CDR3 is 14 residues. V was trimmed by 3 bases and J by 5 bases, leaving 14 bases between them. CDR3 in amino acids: CASSEVTGWDEQYF. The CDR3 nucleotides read TGTGCCAGCAGTGAGGTGACGGGGTGGGACGAGCAGTACTTC.

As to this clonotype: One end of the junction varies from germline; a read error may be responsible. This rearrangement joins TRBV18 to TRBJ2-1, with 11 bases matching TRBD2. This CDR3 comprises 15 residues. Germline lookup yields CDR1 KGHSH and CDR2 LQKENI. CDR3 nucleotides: TGTGCCAGCTCCCCACTAGCGGGGGCGTACAATGAGCAGTTCTTC. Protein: CASSPLAGAYNEQFF.

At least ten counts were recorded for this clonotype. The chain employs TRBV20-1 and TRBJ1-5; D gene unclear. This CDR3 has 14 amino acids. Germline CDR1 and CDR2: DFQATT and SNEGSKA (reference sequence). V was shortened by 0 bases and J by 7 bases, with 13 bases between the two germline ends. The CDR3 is CSARDRDWWQPQHF. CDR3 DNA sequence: TGCAGTGCTAGAGATCGCGACTGGTGGCAGCCCCAGCATTTT.

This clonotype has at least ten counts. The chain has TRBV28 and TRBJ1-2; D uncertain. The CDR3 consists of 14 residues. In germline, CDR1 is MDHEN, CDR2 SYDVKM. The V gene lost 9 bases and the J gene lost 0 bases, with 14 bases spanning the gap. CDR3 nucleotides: TGTGCCAGTCAGTTAGGATTCGCTAACTATGGCTACACCTTC. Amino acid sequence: CASQLGFANYGYTF.